The next 2 T cell receptor beta chains were all read from a single sample in a study of blood T cell repertoires in COVID-19. Sequenced by immunoSEQ multiplex PCR; TCRdb stores in-frame clones only, minus some. The sample gives 200,000 to 250,000 clones, roughly four fifths of which show up once; roughly 4.8% is in the top ten. The specimen was PBMCs or T cells enriched from blood (not recorded which). The receptors were gathered from a woman in her fifties or sixties who had been exposed to COVID-19.

In this sample, this clone turned up once. The chain links TRBV3-1 (or the pseudogene TRBV3-2) to TRBJ1-2; no clear D. CDR3 length equals 15 residues. Germline values: CDR1 LGHDT, CDR2 YNNKEL (reference sequence). Between the trimmed V and J ends, which lost 2 bases and 6 bases, there was a span of 16 bases. CDR3 loop: CASSQHLGLRNGYTF. Written as DNA, the CDR3 is TGTGCCAGCAGCCAACACCTTGGACTGAGGAATGGCTACACCTTC.

This chain links TRBV15 with TRBJ1-3; weak D call: TRBD1 (6 bases). The CDR3 loop spans 15 amino acids. Trimming shortened V by 5 bases and J by 0 bases, and 11 bases separated the two germline ends. Germline V gene data show CDR1 as LNHNV and CDR2 as YYDKDF (reference sequence). The CDR3 protein is CATSRDIGSGNTIYF. CDR3 bases: TGTGCCACCAGCCGGGACATCGGCTCTGGAAACACCATATATTTT.